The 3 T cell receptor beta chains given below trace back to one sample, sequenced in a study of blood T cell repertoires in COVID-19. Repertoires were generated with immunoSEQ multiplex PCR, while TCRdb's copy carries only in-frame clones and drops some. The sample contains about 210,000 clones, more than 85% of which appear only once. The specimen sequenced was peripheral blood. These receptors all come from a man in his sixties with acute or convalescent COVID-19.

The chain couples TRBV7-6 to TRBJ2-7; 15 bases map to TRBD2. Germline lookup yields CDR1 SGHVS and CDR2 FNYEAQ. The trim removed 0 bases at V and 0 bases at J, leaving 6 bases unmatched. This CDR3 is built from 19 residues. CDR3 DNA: TGTGCCAGCAGCTTAGCCCCGGGACTAGCGGGGGGAGCCTCCTACGAGCAGTACTTC. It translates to CASSLAPGLAGGASYEQYF.

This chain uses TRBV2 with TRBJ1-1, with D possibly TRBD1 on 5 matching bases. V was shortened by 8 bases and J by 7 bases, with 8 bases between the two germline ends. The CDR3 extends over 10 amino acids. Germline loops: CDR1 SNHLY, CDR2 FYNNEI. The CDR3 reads CASGRGEAFF. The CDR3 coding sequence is TGTGCCAGCGGAAGGGGTGAAGCTTTCTTT.

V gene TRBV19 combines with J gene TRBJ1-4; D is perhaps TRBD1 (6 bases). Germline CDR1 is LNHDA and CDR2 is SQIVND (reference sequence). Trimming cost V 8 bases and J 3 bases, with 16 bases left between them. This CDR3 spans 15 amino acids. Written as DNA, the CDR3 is TGTGCCAGTGAACTGGGGGGGGCCGCTAATGAAAAACTGTTTTTT. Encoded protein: CASELGGAANEKLFF.